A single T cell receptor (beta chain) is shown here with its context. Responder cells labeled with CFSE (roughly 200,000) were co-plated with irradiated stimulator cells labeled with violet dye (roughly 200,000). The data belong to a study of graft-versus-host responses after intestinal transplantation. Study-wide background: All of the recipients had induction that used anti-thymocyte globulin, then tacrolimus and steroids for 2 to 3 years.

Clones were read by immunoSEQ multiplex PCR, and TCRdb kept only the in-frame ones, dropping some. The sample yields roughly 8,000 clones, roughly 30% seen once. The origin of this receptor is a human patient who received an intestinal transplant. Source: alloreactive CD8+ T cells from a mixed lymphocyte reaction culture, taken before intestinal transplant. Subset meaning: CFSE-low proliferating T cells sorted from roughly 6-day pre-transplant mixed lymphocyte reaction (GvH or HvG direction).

The CDR3 DNA follows: TGTGCCAGCAGCTTGTTCAATGGGGACATTTATCAGCCCCAGCATTTT. This codes for CASSLFNGDIYQPQHF. This rearrangement joins TRBV5-8 to TRBJ1-5, with TRBD1 as a possible D gene (6 bases). The CDR3 covers 16 residues. The V end lost 1 base, the J end lost 5 bases, and 16 bases lay between the germline ends. Per the germline V gene, CDR1 is SGHTS and CDR2 is YDEGEE.